Below, 11 T cell receptor beta chains from the same sample are listed, as sequenced in a study of T cell responses to AZD1222 COVID-19 vaccine. Data came from immunoSEQ multiplex PCR; TCRdb stores just in-frame clones and leaves some out. The repertoire has some 170,000 clones, roughly nine tenths of them found once; the top ten carry 2.6%. This sample comprised peripheral blood, obtained on day 0 of AZD1222 vaccination. The receptors were gathered from an adult in good health.

V gene TRBV6-2 or TRBV6-3 combines with J gene TRBJ2-1, with 15 bases that match TRBD2. CDR1 MNHEY and CDR2 SVGEGT come from the germline V gene. V lost 2 bases and J lost 2; bases outside the gene matches: 13. This CDR3 is built from 21 residues. For the CDR3, the DNA is TGTGCCAGCAGTTACGAGGCGGCCCGGGGACTAGCGGGAGGAACCTACAATGAGCAGTTCTTC. This translates into CASSYEAARGLAGGTYNEQFF.

The chain recombines TRBV28 with TRBJ2-7, with D uncertain. Per the germline V gene, CDR1 is MDHEN and CDR2 is SYDVKM. This CDR3 is built from 15 residues. The ends were cut back, 5 bases at V and 2 bases at J, with 16 bases in the middle. The CDR3 reads CASSLQRPGTYEQYF. Written as DNA, the CDR3 is TGTGCCAGCAGTCTACAACGGCCTGGTACCTACGAGCAGTACTTC.

The chain couples TRBV4-2 to TRBJ2-7; D gene ambiguous. The CDR3 runs to 15 residues. The V and J ends lost 1 base and 2 bases respectively, with 12 bases between them. Germline V gene data show CDR1 as LGHNA and CDR2 as YNFKEQ. The CDR3 nucleotides are TGTGCCAGCAGCCAAGGGGCCCAGTCCACCTACGAGCAGTACTTC. This sequence encodes CASSQGAQSTYEQYF.

The chain couples TRBV27 to TRBJ1-5; the D gene is possibly TRBD1 (6 bases). The CDR3 consists of 16 residues. The germline V gene encodes CDR1 MNHEY and CDR2 SMNVEV (reference sequence). Trimming shortened V by 2 bases and J by 2 bases, and 13 bases separated the two germline ends. The CDR3 reads CASSLRGRGGNQPQHF. CDR3 sequence (DNA): TGTGCCAGCAGTTTAAGGGGGAGAGGAGGCAATCAGCCCCAGCATTTT.

V is TRBV19 and J is TRBJ1-1, with 10 bases that match TRBD1. Per the germline V gene, CDR1 is LNHDA and CDR2 is SQIVND (reference sequence). The J segment lost 5 bases and the V segment lost 7 bases, leaving 13 bases of the junction unmatched. The CDR3 sequence is 16 residues long. In DNA, the CDR3 is TGTGCCAGTACCCTCGAAGGCGGACAGGGGGGGACTGAAGCTTTCTTT. Amino acid sequence: CASTLEGGQGGTEAFF.

V usage is TRBV2 and J usage is TRBJ2-7; D assignment may be TRBD1 or TRBD2 (5 bases each). CDR3 length: 14 residues. The ends were cut back, 4 bases at V and 1 base at J, with 11 bases in the middle. Germline CDR1 reads SNHLY; CDR2 reads FYNNEI. The CDR3 loop reads CASSANWGSYEQYF. CDR3 DNA: TGTGCCAGCAGTGCGAATTGGGGGTCCTACGAGCAGTACTTC.

The chain is built from TRBV27 and TRBJ1-2, with 9 bases identical to TRBD1. There are 17 residues in the CDR3. The J segment lost 3 bases and the V segment lost 2 bases, leaving 10 bases of the junction unmatched. Germline CDR1 and CDR2: MNHEY and SMNVEV (reference sequence). The CDR3, as DNA: TGTGCCAGCAGTTTAGTAGGGACAGGGAGGGTTGACTATGGCTACACCTTC. The encoded protein is CASSLVGTGRVDYGYTF.

The chain couples TRBV4-1 to TRBJ1-1; 8 nucleotides match TRBD1. V was pared by 4 bases and J by 0 bases, with 10 bases of the junction left unmatched. This CDR3 spans 17 amino acids. Per germline, CDR1 MGHRA and CDR2 YSYEKL. The CDR3 nucleotides are TGCGCCAGCAGCCCCGAAGGACAGGGAAACATGAACACTGAAGCTTTCTTT. This gives the protein CASSPEGQGNMNTEAFF.

In this sample, this clone turned up once. The sample contains more than one DNA sequence encoding this CDR3. The CDR3 loop reads CASSETETYEQYF. DNA for the CDR3: TGTGCCAGCAGTGAAACGGAAACCTACGAGCAGTACTTC. This chain uses TRBV6-1 with TRBJ2-7; no clear D gene. Germline V gene data show CDR1 as MNHNS and CDR2 as SASEGT. V shed 2 bases and J shed 2 bases, with 7 bases lying between them. This CDR3 comprises 13 residues.

The chain joins TRBV5-4 to TRBJ1-2; 9 bases line up with TRBD1. Trimming cost V 4 bases and J 0 bases; bases outside gene matches: 4. Germline CDR1 and CDR2: SGHNT and YYREEE (reference sequence). CDR3 length: 15 amino acids. This CDR3 is CASSPGTGTNYGYTF. The CDR3 DNA is TGTGCCAGCAGCCCCGGGACAGGGACTAACTATGGCTACACCTTC.

Here the CDR3 DNA reads TGTGCCAGCAGCTTAGCCGACAGGGGTTTGGACACTGAAGCTTTCTTT. It codes for CASSLADRGLDTEAFF. The V and J genes are TRBV11-2 and TRBJ1-1; the match to TRBD1 covers 8 bases. The V gene's germline CDR1 is SGHAT and CDR2 FQNNGV. The CDR3 loop spans 16 amino acids. The trim removed 1 base at V and 3 bases at J, leaving 7 bases unmatched.